A selection of T cell receptor beta chains follows, all from one sample in a study of blood T cell repertoires in COVID-19. Here immunoSEQ multiplex PCR was the method, and the copy in TCRdb shows in-frame clones only, minus some. The sample includes 200,000 to 300,000 clones, approximately 80% seen only once; the top ten take 1.9%. The material sequenced was peripheral blood. The receptors shown here come from a man aged 25-45 years who had recovered from COVID-19. CDR3s include the opening cysteine and the closing phenylalanine or tryptophan. Fields, in order: J gene, D gene, clone size, V gene, CDR3 protein, CDR3 DNA. The D gene is left open where the match is weak. Rows may omit the clone size; those that give it use once, few, many or a size class.

TRBJ1-5,.,.,TRBV19,CASTDDISGNQPQHF,TGTGCCAGTACCGACGACATTTCGGGGAATCAGCCCCAGCATTTT
TRBJ2-3,TRBD1,.,TRBV25-1,CASSASRQGATDTQYF,TGTGCCAGCAGTGCCTCTCGACAGGGGGCGACAGATACGCAGTATTTT
TRBJ2-7,TRBD2,once,TRBV7-9,CASSLRASGGPDPYEQYF,TGTGCCAGCAGCTTAAGGGCTAGCGGGGGACCGGATCCCTACGAGCAGTACTTC
TRBJ1-2,TRBD1,.,TRBV2,CASSGTGNDYTF,TGTGCCAGCAGTGGGACAGGGAATGACTACACCTTC
TRBJ1-1,TRBD1,many,TRBV7-8,CASRLGQGATEAFF,TGTGCCAGCAGACTGGGACAGGGGGCAACTGAAGCTTTCTTT
TRBJ1-1,TRBD1,.,TRBV27,CASSSIDRGTEAFF,TGTGCCAGCAGTTCGATCGACAGGGGGACTGAAGCTTTCTTT
TRBJ1-2,TRBD1,.,TRBV7-3,CASSYKGQPYGYTF,TGTGCCAGCAGCTATAAGGGACAGCCCTATGGCTACACCTTC
TRBJ2-7,TRBD1,.,TRBV6-5,CAAGRQGFYEQYF,TGTGCCGCAGGACGACAGGGATTCTACGAGCAGTACTTC
TRBJ2-1,TRBD1,.,TRBV4-1,CASSQDRGGFHEQFF,TGCGCCAGCAGCCAGGACAGGGGTGGGTTCCATGAGCAGTTCTTC
TRBJ1-1,TRBD1,.,TRBV5-1,CASSAPGQGRLAFF,TGCGCCAGCAGCGCACCAGGACAGGGACGGTTGGCTTTCTTT
TRBJ2-7,TRBD1,few,TRBV28,CASSTRDSLAYEQYF,TGTGCCAGCAGTACCCGGGACAGTCTAGCCTACGAGCAGTACTTC
TRBJ1-5,TRBD1,few,TRBV3-1/TRBV3-2,CASSQGSGGGQPQHF,TGTGCCAGCAGTCAGGGATCAGGGGGCGGCCAGCCCCAGCATTTT
TRBJ1-6,.,once,TRBV9,CASSVEPLTSRGVNSPLHF,TGTGCCAGCAGCGTAGAGCCCCTAACAAGCAGGGGCGTTAATTCACCCCTCCACTTT
TRBJ2-2,TRBD1,once,TRBV3-1/TRBV3-2,CASRPTGTGFTGELFF,TGTGCCAGCAGACCCACCGGGACAGGGTTTACCGGGGAGCTGTTTTTT
TRBJ1-2,.,few,TRBV11-2,CASSLATQRNYGYTF,TGTGCCAGCAGCTTAGCGACACAGAGAAACTATGGCTACACCTTC
TRBJ1-1,TRBD1,.,TRBV7-3,CASSPDRGGGTEAFF,TGTGCCAGCAGCCCGGACAGGGGCGGTGGGACTGAAGCTTTCTTT
TRBJ2-3,TRBD1,.,TRBV2,CASYQGGRVGGTDTQYF,TGTGCCAGCTACCAAGGGGGCAGGGTCGGTGGCACAGATACGCAGTATTTT
TRBJ1-4,TRBD1,few,TRBV7-6,CASSLVTGANEKLFF,TGTGCCAGCAGCTTAGTAACAGGGGCTAATGAAAAACTGTTTTTT
TRBJ1-2,.,.,TRBV5-6,CASSLVGEVYGYTF,TGTGCCAGCAGCTTGGTCGGGGAGGTCTATGGCTACACCTTC
TRBJ2-7,TRBD1,.,TRBV24-1,CATSRRGQGLPEQYF,TGTGCCACCAGTCGCCGGGGACAGGGTTTGCCCGAGCAGTACTTC
TRBJ1-2,.,.,TRBV6-5,CASSRGNYGYTF,TGTGCCAGCTCGCGGGGGAACTATGGCTACACCTTC
TRBJ1-2,TRBD1,.,TRBV5-4,CASSLAGTGSYGYTF,TGTGCCAGCAGTTTGGCCGGGACAGGGAGCTATGGCTACACCTTC
TRBJ1-2,TRBD1,.,TRBV19,CASRQTGQGGYGYTF,TGTGCCAGTAGGCAGACGGGACAGGGCGGGTATGGCTACACCTTC
TRBJ1-5,.,few,TRBV5-1,CASSLTGYSNQPQHF,TGCGCCAGCAGCCTCACGGGGTATAGCAATCAGCCCCAGCATTTT
TRBJ2-1,.,.,TRBV11-3,CASSRDVGGHNEQFF,TGTGCCAGCAGCCGGGACGTCGGGGGGCACAATGAGCAGTTCTTC
TRBJ1-1,TRBD1,.,TRBV29-1,CSVVSQGDTEAFF,TGCAGCGTTGTGTCCCAGGGGGACACTGAAGCTTTCTTT
TRBJ2-2,.,.,TRBV7-9,CASSPLAGELFF,TGTGCCAGCAGCCCATTAGCCGGGGAGCTGTTTTTT
TRBJ2-6,TRBD1,.,TRBV11-2,CASSLGPGTAGANVLTF,TGTGCCAGCAGCTTAGGGCCGGGGACAGCTGGGGCCAACGTCCTGACTTTC
TRBJ1-5,.,.,TRBV7-9,CASSAGDSNQPQHF,TGTGCCAGCAGCGCGGGGGATAGCAATCAGCCCCAGCATTTT
TRBJ2-3,TRBD2,.,TRBV5-1,CASSSRAGGRTDTQYF,TGCGCCAGCAGCTCTAGGGCGGGGGGCCGCACAGATACGCAGTATTTT
TRBJ2-5,TRBD2,.,TRBV7-2,CASSLVRDYTFRETQYF,TGTGCCAGCAGCTTAGTCCGGGACTATACCTTCCGCGAGACCCAGTACTTC
TRBJ2-2,TRBD2,.,TRBV4-1,CASSQDVKSGGLGAGELFF,TGCGCCAGCAGCCAAGATGTGAAGAGCGGGGGCCTCGGAGCCGGGGAGCTGTTTTTT
TRBJ2-7,TRBD2,.,TRBV6-5,CASSYSKVAGAYEQYF,TGTGCCAGCAGTTACTCGAAGGTAGCGGGGGCATACGAGCAGTACTTC
TRBJ1-5,.,.,TRBV19,CASSIGGRGGQPQHF,TGTGCCAGTAGTATAGGAGGCAGGGGAGGGCAGCCCCAGCATTTT
TRBJ2-5,.,once,TRBV28,CASSTTGRRTQYF,TGTGCCAGCAGTACGACAGGGAGGAGGACCCAGTACTTC
TRBJ1-5,.,.,TRBV13,CASSLGRINQPQHF,TGTGCCAGCAGCTTGGGCCGGATCAATCAGCCCCAGCATTTT
TRBJ1-1,.,.,TRBV19,CASSMREGVTEAFF,TGTGCCAGTAGTATGAGGGAGGGGGTGACTGAAGCTTTCTTT
TRBJ1-4,.,.,TRBV7-7,CASSPIQGNEKLFF,TGTGCCAGCAGCCCGATCCAGGGTAATGAAAAACTGTTTTTT